The 7 T cell receptor beta chains below all came from one sample that was sequenced in a study of blood T cell repertoires in COVID-19. Sequenced by immunoSEQ multiplex PCR; TCRdb stores in-frame clones only, minus some. The sample lists 250,000 to 350,000 clones; about 89% were seen once. Input material: peripheral blood. These receptors were taken from a man aged 30 to 39 with acute or convalescent COVID-19.

The rearrangement uses TRBV28 and TRBJ1-2; D gene unclear. Germline V gene lookup returns CDR1 MDHEN and CDR2 SYDVKM. V was trimmed by 4 bases and J by 7 bases, leaving 16 bases between them. The CDR3 is 14 amino acids. The CDR3 loop reads CASSSPRRVGGYTF. DNA of the CDR3: TGTGCCAGCAGTTCACCCAGGCGGGTTGGTGGCTACACCTTC.

The DNA for the CDR3 is TGTGCCAGCAGGTGGGCAGGTATGAACACTGAAGCTTTCTTT. It codes for CASRWAGMNTEAFF. The rearrangement links TRBV7-2 to TRBJ1-1; D is unclear. Germline CDR1 reads SGHTA; CDR2 reads FQGNSA. The CDR3 runs 14 residues. With 6 bases removed from V and 0 bases from J, the gap between germline ends came to 11 bases. Full variable domain (missing parts from reference TRBV7-2 and TRBJ1-1): GAGVSQSPSNKVTEKGKDVELRCDPISGHTALYWYRQSLGQGLEFLIYFQGNSAPDKSGLPSDRFSAERTGGSVSTLTIQRTQQEDSAVYLCASRWAGMNTEAFFGQGTRLTVV.

This clone was seen a single time. The V gene is TRBV5-1, the J gene TRBJ1-2; 7 bases agree with TRBD1. Germline CDR1 SGHRS, CDR2 YFSETQ. V dropped 4 bases and J dropped 7; count of bases not matched to a gene: 7. This CDR3 has 13 amino acids. The CDR3 spells CASSGPQGSGYTF. DNA of the CDR3: TGCGCCAGCAGCGGACCACAGGGGTCTGGCTACACCTTC.

The chain joins TRBV9 to TRBJ2-1; D is perhaps TRBD1 (5 bases). The CDR3 length is 15 residues. The ends were cut back, 3 bases at V and 2 bases at J, with 12 bases in the middle. Germline-derived CDR1 and CDR2 are SGDLS and YYNGEE. The CDR3 bases are TGTGCCAGCAGCGCTAGGGGCCCGACCTACAATGAGCAGTTCTTC. Its translation is CASSARGPTYNEQFF.

The rearrangement uses TRBV7-8 and TRBJ2-4, with D maybe TRBD2 (5 bases). Germline V gene sequence: CDR1 SGHVS, CDR2 FQNEAQ. The CDR3 runs to 14 residues. The germline V and J ends were trimmed by 0 bases and 5 bases, with 8 bases remaining between them. The CDR3 sequence: CASSLAIGENIQYF. The CDR3 region has the DNA TGTGCCAGCAGCTTAGCTATCGGGGAAAACATTCAGTACTTC.

The chain has TRBV28 and TRBJ1-3; 7 nucleotides line up with TRBD1. Germline V gene sequence: CDR1 MDHEN, CDR2 SYDVKM. Trimming removed 5 bases from V and 0 bases from J; junction bases left unmatched: 4. The CDR3 covers 15 residues. The CDR3 bases are TGTGCCAGCAGTCCTGGGGACAGCTCTGGAAACACCATATATTTT. Translating it yields CASSPGDSSGNTIYF. The variable domain in full, with the rest retrieved from reference TRBV28 and TRBJ1-3, is DVKVTQSSRYLVKRTGEKVFLECVQDMDHENMFWYRQDPGLGLRLIYFSYDVKMKEKGDIPEGYSVSREKKERFSLILESASTNQTSMYLCASSPGDSSGNTIYFGEGSWLTVV.

V gene TRBV28 combines with J gene TRBJ1-3; D call uncertain. The germline V gene has CDR1 MDHEN and CDR2 SYDVKM. The CDR3 is 17 amino acids. V was pared by 1 base and J by 0 bases, with 13 bases between. CDR3 amino acids: CASSLYRGPNSGNTIYF. CDR3 nucleotides: TGTGCCAGCAGTTTATATCGCGGCCCAAACTCTGGAAACACCATATATTTT.